This entry lists 27 T cell receptor beta chains sequenced from one sample in a study of T cell responses to AZD1222 COVID-19 vaccine. The table came from immunoSEQ multiplex PCR; TCRdb's copy has only in-frame clones and leaves some out. The data hold 150,000 to 200,000 clones, with 87% observed a single time. The starting material was peripheral blood, obtained on day 0 of MenACWY control vaccination. The receptors shown here come from an adult in good health.

The sample holds a few counts of this clone. The chain is built from TRBV21-1 and TRBJ2-2. TRBV21-1 is classified as a pseudogene. The CDR3 consists of 17 residues. CDR3 DNA sequence: TGTGCCAGCAGCGGTCAGGGGGGGAACCACTTCCCCGGGGAGCTGTTTTTT. Its translation: CASSGQGGNHFPGELFF.

This clone was seen once. V and J are TRBV2 and TRBJ1-5; 8 bases are shared with TRBD1. The V segment lost 6 bases and the J segment 0 bases; nucleotides outside the gene matches: 10. The CDR3 has 17 residues. The germline CDR1 and CDR2 sequences are SNHLY and FYNNEI. The CDR3 reads CASRLTWGQDSNQPQHF. In DNA, the CDR3 is TGTGCCAGCAGACTAACTTGGGGACAGGATAGCAATCAGCCCCAGCATTTT.

The chain uses TRBV5-1 and TRBJ1-2; D perhaps matches TRBD1 (5 bases). The CDR3 runs to 12 residues. Trimming removed 3 bases from V and 8 bases from J, with 11 bases in between. Per germline, CDR1 SGHRS and CDR2 YFSETQ. CDR3 amino acids: CASSSGLGGYTF. The DNA for the CDR3 is TGCGCCAGCAGCTCGGGACTGGGAGGCTACACCTTC.

This clone was picked up a small number of times. The chain carries TRBV19 and TRBJ1-1; D may be TRBD1 (5 bases). Trimming shortened V by 2 bases and J by 6 bases, and 16 bases separated the two germline ends. CDR3 length: 15 residues. Per the germline V gene, CDR1 is LNHDA and CDR2 is SQIVND (reference sequence). The CDR3 nucleotides read TGTGCCAGTAGTATAAAGGGGCAGCTGGGCGCTGAAGCTTTCTTT. It codes for CASSIKGQLGAEAFF.

The V call is TRBV6-5, the J call TRBJ1-4; TRBD1 aligns across 8 bases. CDR1 and CDR2 (germline): MNHEY, SVGAGI. The V and J ends lost 6 bases and 4 bases, in that order; junction bases with no gene match: 4. The CDR3 runs to 14 residues. This CDR3 reads CASRTGQDNEKLFF. The CDR3 nucleotides read TGTGCCAGCAGGACGGGACAGGATAATGAAAAACTGTTTTTT.

This clone occurred once. The V and J genes are TRBV5-1 and TRBJ1-5; D not resolved. CDR1 is SGHRS and CDR2 is YFSETQ in the germline V gene. The CDR3 runs 14 residues. Trimming left V 0 bases short and J 3 bases short, with 7 bases between. This chain's CDR3 is CASSLDGSNQPQHF. The CDR3 bases are TGCGCCAGCAGCTTGGACGGATCCAATCAGCCCCAGCATTTT. The full variable domain, rest sourced from reference TRBV5-1 and TRBJ1-5, is KAGVTQTPRYLIKTRGQQVTLSCSPISGHRSVSWYQQTPGQGLQFLFEYFSETQRNKGNFPGRFSGRQFSNSRSEMNVSTLELGDSALYLCASSLDGSNQPQHFGDGTRLSIL.

This clone showed up just once. The CDR3 spells CASRTRDSSSGNTIYF. CDR3 coding DNA: TGTGCCAGCAGGACAAGAGACAGCAGCTCTGGAAACACCATATATTTT. The chain combines TRBV2 with TRBJ1-3; TRBD1 might be the D (5 bases). V dropped 6 bases and J dropped 0 bases, with 15 bases sitting between them. This CDR3 region has 16 residues. Germline CDR1 and CDR2: SNHLY and FYNNEI.

The chain employs TRBV6-2 or TRBV6-3 and TRBJ2-1; possible D gene TRBD1, 6 bases. V was cut by 5 bases and J by 8 bases, with 13 bases left in between. Germline loops: CDR1 MNHEY, CDR2 SVGEGT. The length of the CDR3 is 13 residues. For the CDR3, the DNA is TGTGCCAGCAGTAGGGGGAAATGGTATGAGCAGTTCTTC. Its translation is CASSRGKWYEQFF.

This sequence joins TRBV9 and TRBJ1-1; D possibly corresponds to TRBD1 (5 bases). The germline gives CDR1 SGDLS, CDR2 YYNGEE. This CDR3 is 15 amino acids long. V was trimmed by 5 bases and J by 3 bases, leaving 17 bases between them. The CDR3 DNA reads TGTGCCAGCAGAATGGGGCTCAGAGGGGACACTGAAGCTTTCTTT. Its protein product is CASRMGLRGDTEAFF.

This chain uses TRBV27 with TRBJ2-7; TRBD2 is a possible D gene (7 bases). The germline CDR1 and CDR2 sequences are MNHEY and SMNVEV (reference sequence). This CDR3 region has 16 residues. The V end lost 5 bases, the J end lost 0 bases, and 17 bases lay between the germline ends. In nucleotides, the CDR3 is TGTGCCAGCAGTCCAACAGGGAGGACTAGCTCCTACGAGCAGTACTTC. Its translation is CASSPTGRTSSYEQYF.

The rearrangement joins TRBV24-1 to TRBJ2-2, with 9 positions matching TRBD1. The ends lost 7 bases at V and 5 bases at J; junction bases unmatched: 1. The CDR3 has 13 residues. CDR1 and CDR2 (germline): KGHDR, SFDVKD. CDR3 sequence (DNA): TGTGCCACCAGGGACAGGGGAACCGGGGAGCTGTTTTTT. Amino acids: CATRDRGTGELFF.

The rearrangement links TRBV10-3 to TRBJ1-4; the D is unclear. The ends were cut back, 3 bases at V and 5 bases at J, with 13 bases in the middle. This CDR3 region has 15 residues. Germline CDR1 is ENHRY and CDR2 is SYGVKD. In nucleotides, the CDR3 is TGTGCCATCAGTGATCCCGGAAATCGAAATGAAAAACTGTTTTTT. Translating gives CAISDPGNRNEKLFF.

J is TRBJ1-5 and V is TRBV2, with unresolved D. Germline-derived CDR1 and CDR2 are SNHLY and FYNNEI. V shed 2 bases and J shed 3 bases, with 5 bases lying between them. This CDR3 is 13 amino acids long. As DNA, the CDR3 is TGTGCCAGCAGTGAACAGTACAATCAGCCCCAGCATTTT. Its protein is CASSEQYNQPQHF.

The table lists this clone with a count of one. The gene calls are TRBV19 and TRBJ2-7; 9 nucleotides align to TRBD2. Germline CDR1 reads LNHDA; CDR2 reads SQIVND (reference sequence). The V and J ends lost 3 bases and 1 base, in that order; junction bases with no gene match: 4. This CDR3 spans 15 amino acids. The CDR3 nucleotides are TGTGCCAGTAGTATCACTAGCGGGCGTTCCTACGAGCAGTACTTC. Translating gives CASSITSGRSYEQYF.

The CDR3 region is CASSPRLDRDYGYTF. The CDR3 nucleotides read TGTGCCAGTAGTCCCCGTTTGGACAGAGACTATGGCTACACCTTC. The rearrangement joins TRBV19 to TRBJ1-2; weak D call: TRBD1 (6 bases). In germline, CDR1 is LNHDA, CDR2 SQIVND (reference sequence). V was shortened by 5 bases and J by 3 bases, with 16 bases between the two germline ends. The CDR3 is made up of 15 amino acids.

Within the sample, this clone is medium-sized. This rearrangement joins TRBV6-1 to TRBJ1-4; 9 positions match TRBD1. The germline CDR1 and CDR2 sequences are MNHNS and SASEGT. V shed 2 bases and J 8 bases; nucleotides not matched to a gene: 9. The CDR3 runs 16 residues. The CDR3 sequence: CASSEREGTGNEKLFF. The CDR3 DNA is TGTGCCAGCAGTGAACGGGAGGGGACAGGGAACGAAAAACTGTTTTTT.

This chain connects TRBV19 to TRBJ2-3, with no clear D. The CDR3 is 15 residues long. In germline, CDR1 is LNHDA, CDR2 SQIVND (reference sequence). Deletions cut 4 bases from V and 0 bases from J, with 11 bases between. The CDR3 coding sequence is TGTGCCAGTAGTAAAAGATCTCCTAGCACAGATACGCAGTATTTT. The encoded protein is CASSKRSPSTDTQYF.

The V gene is TRBV6-2 or TRBV6-3, the J gene TRBJ2-7; 7 nucleotides align to TRBD2. With V trimmed by 0 bases and J by 8 bases, 13 bases remained unmatched. The CDR3 consists of 16 residues. Germline V gives CDR1 MNHEY, CDR2 SVGEGT. The CDR3 region is CASSYSRLAMITQQYF. CDR3 DNA sequence: TGTGCCAGCAGTTACTCGAGACTAGCAATGATTACGCAGCAGTACTTC.

This chain links TRBV5-1 with TRBJ2-1; D gene unclear. Deletions cut 2 bases from V and 8 bases from J, with 8 bases between. The CDR3 has 12 residues. Germline V gene sequence: CDR1 SGHRS, CDR2 YFSETQ. The CDR3 bases are TGCGCCAGCAGCTTACAGCGAGATGAGCAGTTCTTC. Protein: CASSLQRDEQFF.

This chain connects TRBV6-6 to TRBJ2-1, with TRBD1 matching 11 bases. The CDR3 loop spans 14 amino acids. CDR1 is MNHNY, CDR2 SVGAGI, per germline (reference sequence). Unmatched junction bases numbered 3, after V lost 5 bases and J lost 6 bases. Written as DNA, the CDR3 is TGTGCCAGCAGTCCGGGACAGGGGGGCAATGAGCAGTTCTTC. It yields the protein CASSPGQGGNEQFF.

The chain has TRBV11-2 and TRBJ1-2, with a tentative D call TRBD1 (5 bases). From germline, CDR1 is SGHAT and CDR2 FQNNGV. The V end lost 1 base, the J end lost 3 bases, and 12 bases lay between the germline ends. The CDR3 has 15 residues. The CDR3 DNA reads TGTGCCAGCAGCTTAGGTACTGGGGGAGACTATGGCTACACCTTC. It translates to CASSLGTGGDYGYTF.

The J gene is TRBJ2-1, the V gene TRBV28; 7 positions agree with TRBD2. CDR1 and CDR2 from the germline V gene are MDHEN and SYDVKM. The CDR3 consists of 16 residues. J gave up 0 bases and V 6 bases, and 8 bases lay outside the gene matches. This CDR3 is CASSLPPSGSYNEQFF. CDR3 in DNA: TGTGCCAGCAGCCTCCCTCCTAGCGGCTCCTACAATGAGCAGTTCTTC.

This clone was counted a single time. The chain recombines TRBV27 with TRBJ2-3; D is unclear. The V and J ends lost 3 bases and 2 bases respectively, with 6 bases between them. CDR1 and CDR2 (germline): MNHEY, SMNVEV (reference sequence). CDR3 size: 13 residues. The CDR3 DNA reads TGTGCCAGCAGTTTGATAAACACAGATACGCAGTATTTT. The encoded protein is CASSLINTDTQYF.

V and J are TRBV25-1 and TRBJ1-2; weak D call: TRBD1 (5 bases). This CDR3 comprises 16 residues. Per germline, CDR1 MGHDK and CDR2 SYGVNS. The V end was cut by 1 base, the J end by 7 bases, with 19 bases between. For the CDR3, the DNA is TGTGCCAGCAGTGAATTGGGGGGGAGCCAAAGGGCTGGCTACACCTTC. Translation gives CASSELGGSQRAGYTF.

This clone occurred once. The chain has TRBV27 and TRBJ2-7; weak D call: TRBD2 (6 bases). There are 15 residues in the CDR3. V lost 7 bases and J 5 bases, leaving 21 bases between the germline ends. In germline, CDR1 is MNHEY, CDR2 SMNVEV (reference sequence). CDR3 sequence reads: CASIRGRQGKDEQYF. The CDR3 DNA is TGTGCCAGCATCCGGGGGAGGCAGGGTAAAGACGAGCAGTACTTC.

Concerning this clone itself: The germline gene is not matched at one end of the junction; a read error may be the cause. The chain has TRBV19 and TRBJ1-1, with a possible D match to TRBD1 (5 bases). The CDR3 runs to 11 residues. In germline, CDR1 is LNHDA, CDR2 SQIVND (reference sequence). CDR3 in amino acids: CRSQGDTEAFF. CDR3 bases: TGCCGCTCTCAGGGTGACACTGAAGCTTTCTTT.

The V and J genes are TRBV6-2 or TRBV6-3 and TRBJ2-7; D unclear. The germline gives CDR1 MNHEY, CDR2 SVGEGT. The CDR3 has 16 residues. Trimming took 0 bases from V and 0 from J, leaving 12 bases between them. CDR3 region: CASSYSWPRTSYEQYF. As DNA, the CDR3 is TGTGCCAGCAGTTACTCGTGGCCACGAACCTCCTACGAGCAGTACTTC.